This T cell receptor (beta chain) was retrieved from a study of radiation and T cells in renal cell carcinoma. Regarding the study as a whole: Baseline intratumoral clonotype presence is unknown without pretreatment biopsies. In blood, top tumor clones expanded by 2 weeks, shrinking by 4.

The assay was immunoSEQ multiplex PCR, and TCRdb's table has in-frame clones only and misses some. The repertoire holds 94,000 or so clones, with 82% as singletons. As for time point: baseline pretreatment blood. Documented treatment: 15 Gy SBRT to primary tumor, nephrectomy 4 weeks later. After SBRT, blood was collected at 2 and 4 weeks, plus baseline. The patient's renal cell carcinoma had clear cell pathology. The CDR3 is made up of 14 amino acids. Germline CDR1 reads MNHNS; CDR2 reads SASEGT. V lost 1 base and J lost 0, with 5 bases in between. For this clone: The antigen is undetermined.

The rearrangement uses TRBV6-1 and TRBJ2-3; D not resolved. Sequences were derived from blood, sampled from a patient whose treatment included radiotherapy and nephrectomy. The source is a man between 60 and 75 years old with renal cell carcinoma. CDR3 DNA sequence: TGTGCCAGCAGTGAAGGACTTAGCACAGATACGCAGTATTTT. Protein: CASSEGLSTDTQYF.